The 30 T cell receptor beta chains below all came from one sample that was sequenced in a study of T-cell memory formation after mild COVID-19. Each CDR3 protein is one row after TCRdb ran MiXCR on the 5' RACE reads. The table includes over 300,000 distinct CDR3 sequences, around 20% detected once. The sample was PBMCs or a T cell subset sorted from them (not recorded which). The receptors stem from a man between 18 and 35 years old who had mild COVID-19 (a few samples of this study predate the infection). Cell type and time point are not known.

J is TRBJ1-1 and V is TRBV12-3 or TRBV12-4; TRBD1 aligns across 7 bases. With V trimmed by 5 bases and J by 6 bases, 6 bases remained unmatched. This CDR3 comprises 13 residues. CDR3 DNA sequence: TGTGCCAGCAGTACCAGGGGGATCTCTGAAGCTTTCTTT. Protein product: CASSTRGISEAFF.

Only a few counts were recorded for this clonotype. This chain uses TRBV12-3 or TRBV12-4 with TRBJ1-2, with a tentative D call TRBD1 (5 bases). The germline V and J ends were trimmed by 6 bases and 1 base, with 18 bases remaining between them. The CDR3 runs to 16 residues. CDR3 amino acids: CASRSPDSPYNYGYTF. The CDR3 DNA reads as TGTGCCAGCAGGTCCCCCGACAGCCCTTATAACTATGGCTACACCTTC.

This clonotype came up a few times. The chain combines TRBV3-1 with TRBJ1-1; TRBD1 is a possible D gene (5 bases). The CDR3 is 15 amino acids. Germline V lookup: CDR1 LGHDT, CDR2 YNNKEL (reference sequence). The ends were cut back, 1 base at V and 10 bases at J, with 19 bases in the middle. The CDR3 region has the DNA TGTGCCAGCAGCCAAGGGTCCGGCGGTTTCGGGGGAGCTTTCTTT. Translated, it gives CASSQGSGGFGGAFF.

A few counts support this clonotype. V usage is TRBV12-3 or TRBV12-4 and J usage is TRBJ2-2, with 7 bases matching TRBD2. This CDR3 has 12 amino acids. The trim removed 7 bases at V and 7 bases at J, leaving 3 bases unmatched. CDR3 nucleotides: TGTGCCAGCACGACGGGGGGCGGGGAGCTGTTTTTT. This codes for CASTTGGGELFF.

In this sample, this clonotype turned up a few times. The V gene is TRBV4-1, the J gene TRBJ2-3; D remains unclear. The V gene lost 3 bases and the J gene lost 0 bases, with 7 bases spanning the gap. Germline assignment: CDR1 MGHRA and CDR2 YSYEKL. CDR3 length: 14 residues. The CDR3 spells CASSHKDSTDTQYF. The CDR3 nucleotides read TGCGCCAGCAGCCACAAAGACAGCACAGATACGCAGTATTTT.

The chain is built from TRBV5-1 and TRBJ1-1, with 8 bases lining up with TRBD1. CDR3 length: 14 residues. V trimming: 4 bases; J trimming: 5 bases; junction bases outside the gene matches: 7. The germline gives CDR1 SGHRS, CDR2 YFSETQ. The DNA of the CDR3 is TGCGCCAGCAGCGATGGACAGGGCGGGACTGAAGCTTTCTTT. Translating gives CASSDGQGGTEAFF.

V gene TRBV6-6 combines with J gene TRBJ2-1; D is unresolved. This CDR3 comprises 14 residues. Trimming stripped 2 bases from V and 6 bases from J, with 11 bases between. Germline V gene lookup returns CDR1 MNHNY and CDR2 SVGAGI (reference sequence). The chain's CDR3 is CASSYQLVGNEQFF. The CDR3 DNA reads as TGTGCCAGCAGTTACCAGCTAGTGGGCAATGAGCAGTTCTTC.

The genes are TRBV20-1 and TRBJ2-5, with 15 bases that match TRBD2. J lost 5 bases, V lost 6 bases, and 4 bases had no gene match. The CDR3 is 14 residues long. The germline gives CDR1 DFQATT, CDR2 SNEGSKA (reference sequence). In DNA form, the CDR3 reads TGCAGTGCGGGACTAGCGGGGGGTGGTGAGACCCAGTACTTC. Translated: CSAGLAGGGETQYF.

This clonotype was seen a few times. The chain carries TRBV13 and TRBJ1-2; D ambiguous. The germline V gene encodes CDR1 PRHDT and CDR2 FYEKMQ (reference sequence). With 4 bases removed from V and 4 bases from J, the gap between germline ends came to 4 bases. The CDR3 consists of 11 residues. In nucleotides, the CDR3 is TGTGCCAGCAGCTGGGTCTATGGCTACACCTTC. Translation: CASSWVYGYTF.

The chain joins TRBV12-3 or TRBV12-4 to TRBJ1-2; D perhaps matches TRBD1 (5 bases). CDR3 length: 13 amino acids. The germline V and J ends were trimmed by 3 bases and 5 bases, with 10 bases remaining between them. The CDR3, as DNA: TGTGCCAGCAGTTTCGGGGCGGGATATGGCTACACCTTC. It is translated as CASSFGAGYGYTF.

This clonotype occurred a few times. The chain has TRBV3-1 and TRBJ1-6; TRBD1 might be the D (5 bases). There are 14 residues in the CDR3. Trimming cost V 3 bases and J 8 bases, with 11 bases left between them. Germline CDR1 and CDR2: LGHDT and YNNKEL (reference sequence). The CDR3 here is CASSQTGLDSPLHF. The CDR3 nucleotides are TGTGCCAGCAGCCAGACGGGACTTGATTCACCCCTCCACTTT.

This clonotype was observed a handful of times. This chain links TRBV9 with TRBJ2-3; 10 bases line up with TRBD2. The V and J ends lost 0 bases and 1 base, in that order; junction bases with no gene match: 5. Germline assignment: CDR1 SGDLS and CDR2 YYNGEE. The CDR3 contains 17 residues. The CDR3 coding sequence is TGTGCCAGCAGCGTAGACCCCACTAGCGGGGGCACAGATACGCAGTATTTT. It translates to CASSVDPTSGGTDTQYF.

This clonotype was detected only a few times. V is TRBV4-3 and J is TRBJ2-1, with D perhaps assigned TRBD1 or TRBD2 (6 bases each). CDR1 and CDR2 (germline): LGHNA, YSLEER. Trimming pared 0 bases from V and 9 bases from J, leaving 9 bases between. This CDR3 has 13 residues. The DNA for the CDR3 is TGCGCCAGCAGCCAAGAGGGGGGCCTTGAGCAGTTCTTC. This sequence encodes CASSQEGGLEQFF.

The chain uses TRBV20-1 and TRBJ1-1, with 8 bases lining up with TRBD1. Germline assignment: CDR1 DFQATT and CDR2 SNEGSKA (reference sequence). After removal of 6 bases from V and 4 bases from J, the junction contained 4 bases not matched to a gene. There are 12 residues in the CDR3. As DNA, the CDR3 is TGCAGTGCCCCCGGACAGGGCACTGAAGCTTTCTTT. It yields the protein CSAPGQGTEAFF.

This rearrangement joins TRBV27 to TRBJ2-1; 10 bases agree with TRBD2. V was pared by 5 bases and J by 7 bases, with 5 bases of the junction left unmatched. In germline, CDR1 is MNHEY, CDR2 SMNVEV (reference sequence). The CDR3 totals 14 residues. CDR3 nucleotides: TGTGCCAGCAGTCAGCGGGGGGGCCAGAATGAGCAGTTCTTC. Its translation: CASSQRGGQNEQFF.

This clonotype was detected only a few times. The CDR3 DNA reads as TGTGCCAGCAGAATAGGGGGGGGTGCGGAAAAACTGTTTTTT. The encoded protein is CASRIGGGAEKLFF. This chain uses TRBV6-5 with TRBJ1-4; possibly TRBD1 for D (6 bases). Per germline, CDR1 MNHEY and CDR2 SVGAGI. The length of the CDR3 is 14 residues. V was cut by 6 bases and J by 8 bases, with 16 bases left in between.

This clonotype came up a few times. V is TRBV20-1 and J is TRBJ2-5; 9 bases align to TRBD2. Germline V CDR1 and CDR2: DFQATT, SNEGSKA (reference sequence). Unmatched junction bases numbered 16, after V lost 5 bases and J lost 9 bases. This CDR3 contains 15 residues. CDR3 sequence reads: CSAQMGPGLAGSQYF. In DNA form, the CDR3 reads TGCAGTGCTCAGATGGGGCCGGGACTAGCTGGTTCCCAGTACTTC.

The chain uses TRBV7-2 and TRBJ1-1; no clear D. The CDR3 loop spans 15 amino acids. Germline V gene sequence: CDR1 SGHTA, CDR2 FQGNSA. V lost 6 bases and J lost 8, with 22 bases in between. The CDR3 DNA reads as TGTGCCAGCAGTTATGCCGTATTTCGGAATTGGGAAGCTTTCTTT. Translating gives CASSYAVFRNWEAFF.

This clonotype was observed a few times. This chain links TRBV18 with TRBJ2-3; D may be TRBD1 (6 bases). The CDR3 has 14 residues. Deletions cut 4 bases from V and 3 bases from J, with 11 bases between. Germline assignment: CDR1 KGHSH and CDR2 LQKENI. The CDR3 DNA reads as TGTGCCAGCTCACATGAGGACAGAACAGATACGCAGTATTTT. Its protein is CASSHEDRTDTQYF.

This clonotype was picked up a small number of times. This chain connects TRBV11-2 to TRBJ2-1; tentative D call: TRBD1 (6 bases). V was clipped by 4 bases and J by 2 bases, with 12 bases between them. CDR1 SGHAT and CDR2 FQNNGV come from the germline V gene. The CDR3 is 15 amino acids. The CDR3 here is CASSSPDSPYNEQFF. CDR3 in DNA: TGTGCCAGCAGCTCCCCGGACAGCCCCTACAATGAGCAGTTCTTC.

The chain links TRBV7-2 to TRBJ2-5, with TRBD2 identical over 8 bases. This CDR3 spans 16 amino acids. Looked up from germline, CDR1 is SGHTA and CDR2 is FQGNSA. V was clipped by 5 bases and J by 4 bases; unmatched bases: 12. The CDR3 protein is CASSPGGAGVGETQYF. The CDR3 DNA reads TGTGCCAGCAGCCCCGGGGGAGCGGGGGTCGGAGAGACCCAGTACTTC. Drawing the rest from reference TRBV7-2 and TRBJ2-5, the complete variable domain is GAGVSQSPSNKVTEKGKDVELRCDPISGHTALYWYRQSLGQGLEFLIYFQGNSAPDKSGLPSDRFSAERTGGSVSTLTIQRTQQEDSAVYLCASSPGGAGVGETQYFGPGTRLLVL.

This clonotype was picked up a small number of times. The junction does not match germline at one end; this may be a read error. This chain uses TRBV6-5 with TRBJ1-5, with D hard to call. Germline assignment: CDR1 MNHEY and CDR2 SVGAGI. The CDR3 extends over 11 amino acids. The CDR3 DNA is TGTGCCAGCAGGTACTCTTGGCCCCAGCATTTT. This gives the protein CASRYSWPQHF.

This clonotype was observed many times. The CDR3, as DNA: TGCAGCGTTGATAGGCAGGACGATGTTCACTATGGCTACACCTTC. Protein product: CSVDRQDDVHYGYTF. The chain uses TRBV29-1 and TRBJ1-2; D uncertain. Between the trimmed V and J ends, which lost 3 bases and 3 bases, there was a span of 17 bases. The CDR3 loop spans 15 amino acids. CDR1 is SQVTM, CDR2 ANQGSEA, per germline.

This clonotype has only a few counts. The chain is built from TRBV4-2 and TRBJ1-2; D not resolved. The V gene's germline CDR1 is LGHNA and CDR2 YNFKEQ. The CDR3 covers 12 residues. Trimming left V 1 base short and J 8 bases short, with 8 bases between. In DNA, the CDR3 is TGTGCCAGCAGCCAAGGAGCCCCCGGCTACACCTTC. As protein: CASSQGAPGYTF.

CDR3 residues: CSAHHPDRGTEAFF. CDR3 DNA sequence: TGCAGTGCTCACCACCCGGACAGGGGAACTGAAGCTTTCTTT. The rearrangement links TRBV20-1 to TRBJ1-1, with 9 bases aligning to TRBD1. From germline, CDR1 is DFQATT and CDR2 SNEGSKA (reference sequence). Unmatched junction bases numbered 9, after V lost 5 bases and J lost 5 bases. The CDR3 sequence is 14 residues long.

The chain couples TRBV6-2 or TRBV6-3 to TRBJ1-5; 7 nucleotides agree with TRBD1. V shed 0 bases, J shed 5 bases, and the junction held 16 bases outside the gene matches. CDR3 size: 19 residues. Germline values: CDR1 MNHEY, CDR2 SVGEGT. The CDR3 DNA reads as TGTGCCAGCAGTTACTCGATCGCCTCGGGACAGTCTATGTATCAGCCCCAGCATTTT. Residues: CASSYSIASGQSMYQPQHF.

The J gene is TRBJ1-5, the V gene TRBV6-1; D is ambiguous. V lost 2 bases, J lost 4 bases, and 6 bases lay in between. The germline gives CDR1 MNHNS, CDR2 SASEGT. CDR3 size: 13 residues. CDR3 bases: TGTGCCAGCAGTGAAATCCCTAATCAGCCCCAGCATTTT. Protein: CASSEIPNQPQHF.

The rearrangement uses TRBV20-1 and TRBJ1-6; 9 positions agree with TRBD1. The ends lost 6 bases at V and 10 bases at J; junction bases unmatched: 7. Germline CDR1 is DFQATT and CDR2 is SNEGSKA (reference sequence). The CDR3 is 13 amino acids. CDR3 bases: TGCAGTGCCAGGACAGGGGAAGGGTCACCCCTCCACTTT. Translation: CSARTGEGSPLHF.

This clonotype was counted a few times. The CDR3 here is CASSLAGQVTGLQYF. The CDR3 nucleotides read TGCGCCAGCAGCTTGGCCGGACAGGTAACGGGCCTCCAGTACTTC. The V gene is TRBV5-1, the J gene TRBJ2-7; 7 bases map to TRBD1. With V trimmed by 0 bases and J by 10 bases, 13 bases remained unmatched. The CDR3 is 15 amino acids. Germline assignment: CDR1 SGHRS and CDR2 YFSETQ.

This chain joins TRBV10-2 and TRBJ2-1, with D tentatively TRBD2 (5 bases). This CDR3 comprises 14 residues. Trimming took off 4 bases at V and 1 base at J, with 8 bases between the two ends. Germline V lookup: CDR1 WSHSY, CDR2 SAAADI. CDR3 nucleotides: TGCGCCAGCAGTGGGACTGCTTCCTACAATGAGCAGTTCTTC. It specifies CASSGTASYNEQFF.